The 10 T cell receptor beta chains given below trace back to one sample, sequenced in a study of shared clonotypes between healthy human individuals. Only in-frame clones appear in the TCRdb table, and some are missing; sequencing was by immunoSEQ multiplex PCR. The table shows about 380,000 clones, with 96% occurring only once. Sequenced: memory CD8+ T cells sorted from blood. The subset here: CD45RO+ cells pooled with CCR7-negative TemRA cells. The receptors stem from a man aged 25 to 45 in good health.

The V and J genes are TRBV6-5 and TRBJ1-5, with D perhaps matching TRBD1 (6 bases). V shed 8 bases and J shed 1 base, with 15 bases lying between them. Germline CDR1 is MNHEY and CDR2 is SVGAGI. The CDR3 is 15 amino acids. Here the CDR3 DNA reads TGTGCCAGCCGACTGACAGGCGACAGCAATCAGCCCCAGCATTTT. Amino acids: CASRLTGDSNQPQHF.

J is TRBJ2-4 and V is TRBV30; D gene ambiguous. This CDR3 has 12 residues. In germline, CDR1 is GTSNPN, CDR2 SVGIG (reference sequence). V was clipped by 1 base and J by 3 bases, with 4 bases between them. Here the CDR3 DNA reads TGTGCCTGGAGTGGAGACAAAAACATTCAGTACTTC. It translates to CAWSGDKNIQYF.

In this sample, this clone turned up a few times. This chain links TRBV13 with TRBJ2-7; D uncertain. Trimming stripped 0 bases from V and 2 bases from J, with 11 bases between. This CDR3 has 15 amino acids. Germline CDR1 reads PRHDT; CDR2 reads FYEKMQ (reference sequence). DNA of the CDR3: TGTGCCAGCAGCTTAGGCTCCGAGAACCCCTACGAGCAGTACTTC. Translated: CASSLGSENPYEQYF.

The rearrangement joins TRBV12-2 to TRBJ2-2; TRBD2, the D gene given by the table, was not confirmed from the DNA. TRBV12-2 is shown as a pseudogene. The CDR3 has 17 amino acids. CDR3 nucleotide sequence: TGTGCAAGTCGCGTCGGGCGAAAGCGGAGGAACACCGGGGAGCTGTTTTTT. Its translation is CASRVGRKRRNTGELFF.

The rearrangement links TRBV5-1 to TRBJ1-1; D is unclear. This CDR3 region has 13 residues. Germline V gene sequence: CDR1 SGHRS, CDR2 YFSETQ. Trimming cost V 0 bases and J 0 bases, with 3 bases left between them. The CDR3 sequence: CASSLDLNTEAFF. For the CDR3, the DNA is TGCGCCAGCAGCTTGGATCTGAACACTGAAGCTTTCTTT.

This clone was picked up one time. V gene TRBV27 combines with J gene TRBJ2-3; a possible D gene is TRBD2 (6 bases). CDR3 length: 15 residues. Trimming pared 6 bases from V and 5 bases from J, leaving 18 bases between. CDR1 and CDR2 from the germline V gene are MNHEY and SMNVEV (reference sequence). CDR3 protein: CASRTGLDRVDTQYF. CDR3 DNA: TGTGCCAGCAGAACGGGACTCGACCGGGTAGATACGCAGTATTTT.

This chain uses TRBV5-4 with TRBJ2-1, with 10 bases aligning to TRBD1. The V gene's germline CDR1 is SGHNT and CDR2 YYREEE (reference sequence). Losses at the gene ends were 0 bases for V and 9 bases for J; bases not matched to a gene: 0. The CDR3 spans 13 residues. The CDR3 protein is CASSLGQGAEQFF. Written as DNA, the CDR3 is TGTGCCAGCAGCTTGGGACAGGGGGCTGAGCAGTTCTTC.

The chain couples TRBV6-6 to TRBJ2-2, with a tentative D call TRBD1 (6 bases). The V and J ends lost 7 bases and 4 bases respectively, with 10 bases between them. CDR1 is MNHNY and CDR2 is SVGAGI in the germline V gene (reference sequence). The CDR3 runs to 13 residues. CDR3 DNA: TGTGCCAGCATACCACAGGGCACCGGGGAGCTGTTTTTT. It is translated as CASIPQGTGELFF.

V and J are TRBV9 and TRBJ2-7, with unresolved D. Deletions cut 0 bases from V and 2 bases from J, with 6 bases between. The CDR3 spans 13 residues. Germline V gene data show CDR1 as SGDLS and CDR2 as YYNGEE. CDR3 protein: CASSVGHTYEQYF. CDR3 in DNA: TGTGCCAGCAGCGTAGGACACACCTACGAGCAGTACTTC.

The chain employs TRBV29-1 and TRBJ2-5; D is perhaps TRBD1 (6 bases). Looked up from germline, CDR1 is SQVTM and CDR2 is ANQGSEA. V gave up 7 bases and J gave up 5 bases, with 17 bases separating them. The CDR3 is 13 residues long. CDR3 sequence: CSAVSRGYETQYF. CDR3 sequence (DNA): TGCAGCGCCGTTTCCAGGGGATATGAGACCCAGTACTTC.